Presented here are 21 T cell receptor beta chains from one specimen sequenced in a study of cytomegalovirus exposure and HLA in healthy donors. Primers for the PCR totalled 60 Vbeta and 13 Jbeta. Profiling relied on immunoSEQ multiplex PCR, and the TCRdb table lists in-frame clones only, not all of them. Altogether tens of thousands of clones are present, 70% to 80% being singletons, with the ten largest covering roughly 1.5%. Sequencing used PBMCs. These receptors were collected from a female donor in good health and CMV-seronegative.

The V gene is TRBV28, the J gene TRBJ2-2, with 9 nucleotides matching TRBD1. J lost 8 bases, V lost 5 bases, and 12 bases had no gene match. Germline V gene data show CDR1 as MDHEN and CDR2 as SYDVKM. The CDR3 runs to 16 residues. This CDR3 reads CASSAPSTGGGGELFF. The CDR3 DNA sequence: TGTGCCAGCAGTGCCCCATCGACAGGGGGTGGGGGGGAGCTGTTTTTT.

This clone has just one count. This chain connects TRBV10-3 to TRBJ1-4, with 9 bases fitting TRBD1. The CDR3 is 14 amino acids. Germline values: CDR1 ENHRY, CDR2 SYGVKD. J lost 8 bases, V lost 6 bases, and 7 bases had no gene match. The CDR3 reads CAISQTGGDEKLFF. CDR3 bases: TGTGCCATCAGCCAGACAGGGGGAGACGAAAAACTGTTTTTT.

The genes are TRBV5-6 and TRBJ2-1; 10 positions match TRBD2. The CDR3 runs 14 residues. The germline gives CDR1 SGHDT, CDR2 YYEEEE. V was pared by 4 bases and J by 5 bases, with 3 bases of the junction left unmatched. The CDR3 nucleotides are TGTGCCAGCAGCCGGACTAGCGGTGACAATGAGCAGTTCTTC. Translated, it gives CASSRTSGDNEQFF.

The chain is built from TRBV7-8 and TRBJ2-4, with a possible D match to TRBD1 (7 bases). Germline V lookup: CDR1 SGHVS, CDR2 FQNEAQ. CDR3 length: 13 residues. V was clipped by 11 bases and J by 5 bases, with 16 bases between them. The DNA for the CDR3 is TGTGCCTCCAGGGGGGAAGCGGAAAACATTCAGTACTTC. This encodes CASRGEAENIQYF.

This clone was counted a single time. The junction departs from the called germline gene at one end, perhaps through a read error. The same CDR3 also results from other DNA sequences found in this sample. V gene TRBV29-1 combines with J gene TRBJ2-4; 7 nucleotides align to TRBD2. Per the germline V gene, CDR1 is SQVTM and CDR2 is ANQGSEA. This CDR3 contains 13 residues. CDR3: CSVSGTTLNIQYF. DNA of the CDR3: TGCAGCGTCTCCGGGACTACCCTAAACATTCAGTACTTT.

CDR3 region: CASSFTSGSYEQYF. The CDR3 bases are TGTGCCAGCAGTTTTACTAGCGGATCCTACGAGCAGTACTTC. The chain links TRBV6-1 to TRBJ2-7; TRBD2 agrees at 8 bases. With V trimmed by 5 bases and J by 1 base, 4 bases remained unmatched. The CDR3 totals 14 residues. Germline V gene data show CDR1 as MNHNS and CDR2 as SASEGT.

This chain connects TRBV6-6 to TRBJ2-7, with 13 bases aligning to TRBD2. Trimming took 5 bases from V and 4 from J; bases not matched to a gene: 5. The germline V gene encodes CDR1 MNHNY and CDR2 SVGAGI (reference sequence). The CDR3 runs to 15 residues. This CDR3 is CASSLTSGGKYEQYF. The DNA for the CDR3 is TGTGCCAGCAGTCTGACTAGCGGGGGGAAGTACGAGCAGTACTTC.

This clone was found a few times. The chain links TRBV2 to TRBJ2-7, with D possibly TRBD2 on 5 matching bases. The germline CDR1 and CDR2 sequences are SNHLY and FYNNEI. The CDR3 runs 14 residues. V was cut by 8 bases and J by 0 bases, with 14 bases left in between. The CDR3 is CASAGDLSSYEQYF. Written as DNA, the CDR3 is TGTGCCAGCGCGGGCGACTTGAGCTCCTACGAGCAGTACTTC. Drawing the rest from reference TRBV2 and TRBJ2-7, the complete variable domain is EPEVTQTPSHQVTQMGQEVILRCVPISNHLYFYWYRQILGQKVEFLVSFYNNEISEKSEIFDDQFSVERPDGSNFTLKIRSTKLEDSAMYFCASAGDLSSYEQYFGPGTRLTVT.

V usage is TRBV19 and J usage is TRBJ2-4; possibly TRBD2 for D (5 bases). Trimming cost V 5 bases and J 0 bases, with 17 bases left between them. The CDR3 has 17 amino acids. Germline V gene lookup returns CDR1 LNHDA and CDR2 SQIVND (reference sequence). CDR3 residues: CASSGLTNTIAKNIQYF. The CDR3, as DNA: TGTGCCAGTAGTGGACTCACAAATACCATAGCCAAAAACATTCAGTACTTC.

The gene calls are TRBV11-3 and TRBJ2-3, with D tentatively TRBD1 (6 bases). Trimming took off 4 bases at V and 0 bases at J, with 17 bases between the two ends. Per the germline V gene, CDR1 is SGHNT and CDR2 is YENEEA. The CDR3 contains 17 residues. CDR3 loop: CASSSGAGTFSTDTQYF. CDR3 DNA sequence: TGTGCCAGCAGCTCAGGAGCCGGGACATTTAGCACAGATACGCAGTATTTT. Using reference TRBV11-3 and TRBJ2-3 for the parts outside the CDR3, the full variable domain is EAGVVQSPRYKIIEKKQPVAFWCNPISGHNTLYWYLQNLGQGPELLIRYENEEAVDDSQLPKDRFSAERLKGVDSTLKIQPAELGDSAVYLCASSSGAGTFSTDTQYFGPGTRLTVL.

The count of this clone is one. The genes are TRBV9 and TRBJ2-5; 11 nucleotides match TRBD2. J gave up 4 bases and V 4 bases, and 9 bases lay outside the gene matches. The CDR3 covers 16 residues. Germline CDR1 and CDR2: SGDLS and YYNGEE. As DNA, the CDR3 is TGTGCCAGCAGCCCAATAGCGGGGGGGCCGCGAGAGACCCAGTACTTC. Translating gives CASSPIAGGPRETQYF.

This chain uses TRBV2 with TRBJ2-5, with a possible D match to TRBD2 (5 bases). Trimming removed 2 bases at V and 5 bases at J, with 15 bases between. Germline values: CDR1 SNHLY, CDR2 FYNNEI. This CDR3 spans 15 amino acids. The CDR3 loop reads CASSETVFGGETQYF. The CDR3 region has the DNA TGTGCCAGCAGTGAAACGGTCTTTGGCGGGGAGACCCAGTACTTC.

The J gene is TRBJ1-4, the V gene TRBV2; TRBD1 is a possible D gene (6 bases). The CDR3 sequence is 17 residues long. The germline V gene has CDR1 SNHLY and CDR2 FYNNEI. Trimming left V 6 bases short and J 6 bases short, with 23 bases between. CDR3 amino acids: CASSVDRTGGVDEKLFF. The CDR3 DNA follows: TGTGCCAGCAGCGTCGACAGGACGGGGGGAGTGGATGAAAAACTGTTTTTT.

This rearrangement joins TRBV7-9 to TRBJ1-4; D is perhaps TRBD1 (6 bases). Looked up from germline, CDR1 is SEHNR and CDR2 is FQNEAQ (reference sequence). The V and J ends lost 1 base and 0 bases respectively, with 9 bases between them. The CDR3 totals 16 residues. The CDR3 region has the DNA TGTGCCAGCAGCTTAGGGACAGCTACAACTAATGAAAAACTGTTTTTT. It translates to CASSLGTATTNEKLFF.

V usage is TRBV2 and J usage is TRBJ1-2; D gene ambiguous. CDR3 length: 14 amino acids. Germline V CDR1 and CDR2: SNHLY, FYNNEI. V dropped 3 bases and J dropped 2 bases, with 10 bases sitting between them. Here the CDR3 DNA reads TGTGCCAGCAGTGATGGGAGGTTGAACTATGGCTACACCTTC. It encodes CASSDGRLNYGYTF.

The rearrangement links TRBV7-2 to TRBJ2-7; D gene ambiguous. Trimming pared 0 bases from V and 1 base from J, leaving 7 bases between. This CDR3 region has 14 residues. Germline assignment: CDR1 SGHTA and CDR2 FQGNSA. The CDR3 nucleotides are TGTGCCAGCAGCTTAGCTCTGTCGTCCTACGAGCAGTACTTC. As protein: CASSLALSSYEQYF.

This chain links TRBV27 with TRBJ1-2; D uncertain. CDR3 length equals 13 residues. Germline-derived CDR1 and CDR2 are MNHEY and SMNVEV (reference sequence). V shed 5 bases and J shed 5 bases, with 12 bases lying between them. The CDR3 spells CASSIHAKYGYTF. DNA of the CDR3: TGTGCCAGCAGTATCCACGCGAAGTATGGCTACACCTTC.

The chain combines TRBV2 with TRBJ1-5, with 8 bases identical to TRBD1. Germline V lookup: CDR1 SNHLY, CDR2 FYNNEI. CDR3 length equals 14 residues. J lost 2 bases, V lost 5 bases, and 2 bases had no gene match. The CDR3 sequence: CASSLDRGNQPQHF. CDR3 nucleotide sequence: TGTGCCAGCAGTTTGGACAGGGGCAATCAGCCCCAGCATTTT.

Comment on this clone: Germline is not matched at one junction end, which may reflect a read error. The DNA for the CDR3 is TGTGCCAGCAGCTTAGGATCAGGGTGGACCTACGGGCAGTACTTC. This translates into CASSLGSGWTYGQYF. The chain links TRBV7-9 to TRBJ2-7; tentative D call: TRBD1 (5 bases). CDR3 length: 15 residues. The germline gives CDR1 SEHNR, CDR2 FQNEAQ (reference sequence).

The chain links TRBV9 to TRBJ1-1, with a possible D match to TRBD1 (5 bases). Trimming pared 4 bases from V and 5 bases from J, leaving 15 bases between. This CDR3 comprises 14 residues. From germline, CDR1 is SGDLS and CDR2 YYNGEE. CDR3 sequence (DNA): TGTGCCAGCAGCCCCCGATGGGGGGGTACTGAAGCTTTCTTT. Residues: CASSPRWGGTEAFF.

This chain links TRBV5-4 with TRBJ2-3; TRBD1 might be the D (6 bases). Germline V gene lookup returns CDR1 SGHNT and CDR2 YYREEE (reference sequence). CDR3 size: 18 residues. V dropped 0 bases and J dropped 0 bases, with 17 bases sitting between them. As DNA, the CDR3 is TGTGCCAGCAGCTTGGTTCCTAAAGGGACACCTAGCACAGATACGCAGTATTTT. Protein sequence: CASSLVPKGTPSTDTQYF.